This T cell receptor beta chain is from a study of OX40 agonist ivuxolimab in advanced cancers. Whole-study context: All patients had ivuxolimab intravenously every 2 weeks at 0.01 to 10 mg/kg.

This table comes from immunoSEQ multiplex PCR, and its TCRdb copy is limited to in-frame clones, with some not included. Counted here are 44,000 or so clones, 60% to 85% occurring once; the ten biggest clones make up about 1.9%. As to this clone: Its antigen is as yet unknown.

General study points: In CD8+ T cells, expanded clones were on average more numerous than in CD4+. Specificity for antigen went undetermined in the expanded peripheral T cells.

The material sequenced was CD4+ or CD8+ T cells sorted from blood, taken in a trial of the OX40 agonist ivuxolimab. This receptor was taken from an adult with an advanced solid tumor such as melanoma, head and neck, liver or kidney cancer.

The CDR3 nucleotides read TGCAGCGTTGAAGGCGGTGAAAACATTCAGTACTTC. Translated, it gives CSVEGGENIQYF. The rearrangement joins TRBV29-1 to TRBJ2-4; no firm D call. V dropped 1 base and J dropped 5 bases, with 6 bases sitting between them. CDR3 length: 12 amino acids. Germline values: CDR1 SQVTM, CDR2 ANQGSEA. The whole variable domain, filled in from reference TRBV29-1 and TRBJ2-4, reads SAVISQKPSRDICQRGTSLTIQCQVDSQVTMMFWYRQQPGQSLTLIATANQGSEATYESGFVIDKFPISRPNLTFSTLTVSNMSPEDSSIYLCSVEGGENIQYFGAGTRLSVL.